The next 9 T cell receptor beta chains were all read from a single sample in a study of patients and donors after allogeneic stem cell transplantation. Via MiXCR, TCRdb re-called the RT-PCR reads, giving one row per CDR3 protein. This table holds about 200,000 distinct CDR3 sequences, more than 35% found once. The sample taken for sequencing was blood, either unsorted or a sorted T cell fraction (not recorded which). Receptor source: a human donor who was either an allogeneic HSCT recipient or a stem cell or donor lymphocyte infusion donor (not recorded which). It is not recorded whose cells these are; they may come from a transplant donor.

The chain employs TRBV5-1 and TRBJ1-1; D is uncertain. The V and J ends lost 1 base and 4 bases respectively, with 8 bases between them. The CDR3 covers 13 residues. The germline V gene has CDR1 SGHRS and CDR2 YFSETQ. Here the CDR3 DNA reads TGCGCCAGCAGCTTGAGGAGTGGCACTGAAGCTTTCTTT. Protein: CASSLRSGTEAFF.

V is TRBV5-1 and J is TRBJ1-2; D is uncertain. The CDR3 runs 15 residues. V dropped 0 bases and J dropped 0 bases, with 9 bases sitting between them. Germline V lookup: CDR1 SGHRS, CDR2 YFSETQ. The CDR3, as DNA: TGCGCCAGCAGCTTGGAATGGGCGTCTAACTATGGCTACACCTTC. This translates into CASSLEWASNYGYTF.

The sample holds a few counts of this clonotype. V and J are TRBV15 and TRBJ1-4, with 11 bases matching TRBD1. The trim removed 11 bases at V and 3 bases at J, leaving 11 bases unmatched. Germline V gives CDR1 LNHNV, CDR2 YYDKDF (reference sequence). This CDR3 is 16 amino acids long. The CDR3 sequence is CAVGQGALRANEKLFF. The CDR3 region has the DNA TGTGCCGTCGGACAGGGGGCCCTTAGGGCTAATGAAAAACTGTTTTTT. Using reference TRBV15 and TRBJ1-4 for the parts outside the CDR3, the full variable domain is DAMVIQNPRYQVTQFGKPVTLSCSQTLNHNVMYWYQQKSSQAPKLLFHYYDKDFNNEADTPDNFQSRRPNTSFCFLDIRSPGLGDTAMYLCAVGQGALRANEKLFFGSGTQLSVL.

V is TRBV12-3 or TRBV12-4 and J is TRBJ1-3; unclear D gene. CDR3 length: 18 amino acids. V lost 5 bases, J lost 0 bases, and 20 bases lay in between. The CDR3 DNA follows: TGTGCCAGCAGTATAACGACTCCCATACTGAGCTCTGGAAACACCATATATTTT. Translated: CASSITTPILSSGNTIYF.

The chain couples TRBV20-1 to TRBJ1-1; D is uncertain. Trimming removed 0 bases from V and 1 base from J, with 12 bases in between. Germline V gene sequence: CDR1 DFQATT, CDR2 SNEGSKA (reference sequence). CDR3 length: 15 residues. CDR3 amino acids: CSARDPGIRNTEAFF. DNA of the CDR3: TGCAGTGCTAGAGACCCAGGAATCAGGAACACTGAAGCTTTCTTT.

This clonotype turned up a few times. This rearrangement joins TRBV4-1 to TRBJ1-3, with D unclear. The V end lost 0 bases, the J end lost 3 bases, and 9 bases lay between the germline ends. Germline V gene data show CDR1 as MGHRA and CDR2 as YSYEKL. The length of the CDR3 is 15 residues. The CDR3 reads CASSQDGSIGNTIYF. DNA for the CDR3: TGCGCCAGCAGCCAAGATGGGTCGATTGGAAACACCATATATTTT.

The sample holds a few counts of this clonotype. The chain is built from TRBV20-1 and TRBJ2-3; D unresolved. This CDR3 region has 13 residues. Trimming shortened V by 5 bases and J by 5 bases, and 14 bases separated the two germline ends. Germline values: CDR1 DFQATT, CDR2 SNEGSKA (reference sequence). For the CDR3, the DNA is TGCAGTGCTTACACTGTGTTGGGAGATACGCAGTATTTT. Protein: CSAYTVLGDTQYF.

This rearrangement joins TRBV6-2 or TRBV6-3 to TRBJ1-5; D is unresolved. CDR3 length equals 15 residues. The germline gives CDR1 MNHEY, CDR2 SVGEGT. The V end lost 10 bases, the J end lost 7 bases, and 23 bases lay between the germline ends. CDR3 bases: TGTGCCACCTCCAAGGTGGCGTTTGTGGGCCAGCCCCAGCATTTT. Translation: CATSKVAFVGQPQHF.

This clonotype has only one observation. This chain connects TRBV12-3 or TRBV12-4 to TRBJ1-5; the D is unclear. The ends were cut back, 6 bases at V and 6 bases at J, with 15 bases in the middle. The length of the CDR3 is 14 residues. CDR3: CASRLEGRAQPQHF. In DNA, the CDR3 is TGTGCCAGCAGACTCGAGGGCCGGGCTCAGCCCCAGCATTTT.